The 2 T cell receptor beta chains reported below all come from one sample, sequenced in a study of lymphopenia after photon versus proton radiotherapy. TCRdb's copy holds only in-frame clones and misses some; the assay was immunoSEQ multiplex PCR. The data contain tens of thousands of clones, 87% of them seen just once; the ten biggest clones take up more than 10%. The specimen comprised peripheral blood, sampled from a patient treated with proton-based radiotherapy. The receptors were gathered from a man older than 75 with esophageal cancer.

This sequence joins TRBV6-6 and TRBJ1-3; maybe TRBD1 (5 bases). The CDR3 extends over 14 amino acids. Trimming took off 4 bases at V and 2 bases at J, with 9 bases between the two ends. Per germline, CDR1 MNHNY and CDR2 SVGAGI (reference sequence). CDR3 loop: CASSSGTAGNTIYF. Written as DNA, the CDR3 is TGTGCCAGCAGTTCCGGGACGGCTGGAAACACCATATATTTT.

The chain joins TRBV30 to TRBJ2-5; 11 bases are a match to TRBD1. The tail of the sequence fits TRBJ2-7 better, so the J call may be wrong. The CDR3 is 12 residues long. Germline V CDR1 and CDR2: GTSNPN, SVGIG (reference sequence). The chain's CDR3 is CAWGTGGYEQYF. Here the CDR3 DNA reads TGTGCCTGGGGGACAGGGGGATACGAGCAGTACTTC.